Sequencing of this TCR beta chain was carried out in a study of T cell repertoires in cytomegalovirus infection. TCRdb re-derived calls from the reads in MiXCR, one entry per CDR3 protein. Here the sample spans fewer than 700,000 distinct CDR3 sequences, approximately 24% being singletons. This clonotype came up a few times. Sample: CD8+ T cells from PBMCs. The clonotype was recovered from a human donor in good health (CMV status not recorded). Some clones in this sample may be carry-over from other donors' samples.

This chain's CDR3 is CASGRYRGTEQYF. As DNA, the CDR3 is TGTGCCAGTGGCCGGTACAGGGGAACCGAGCAGTACTTC. The chain is built from TRBV19 and TRBJ2-7; 7 nucleotides align to TRBD1. V trimming: 8 bases; J trimming: 6 bases; junction bases outside the gene matches: 10. This CDR3 comprises 13 residues. CDR1 LNHDA and CDR2 SQIVND come from the germline V gene (reference sequence).